These 5 T cell receptor beta chains were sequenced from one sample in a study of blood T cell repertoires in COVID-19. The table came from immunoSEQ multiplex PCR; TCRdb's copy has only in-frame clones and leaves some out. The data show 180,000 or so clones, around 86% seen once. The material sequenced was PBMCs or T cells enriched from blood (not recorded which). The receptors originated from a middle-aged man with acute COVID-19.

This sequence joins TRBV19 and TRBJ2-3; 10 bases fit TRBD2. After removal of 7 bases from V and 5 bases from J, the junction contained 9 bases not matched to a gene. Germline values: CDR1 LNHDA, CDR2 SQIVND (reference sequence). The CDR3 extends over 15 amino acids. The CDR3 loop is CASTRAGTSVDTQYF. The DNA for the CDR3 is TGTGCCAGTACTCGGGCGGGGACTAGCGTAGATACGCAGTATTTT. Drawing the rest from reference TRBV19 and TRBJ2-3, the complete variable domain is DGGITQSPKYLFRKEGQNVTLSCEQNLNHDAMYWYRQDPGQGLRLIYYSQIVNDFQKGDIAEGYSVSREKKESFPLTVTSAQKNPTAFYLCASTRAGTSVDTQYFGPGTRLTVL.

This clone has a single count. The chain recombines TRBV12-3 or TRBV12-4 with TRBJ1-2; 7 bases agree with TRBD1. After removal of 6 bases from V and 5 bases from J, the junction contained 6 bases not matched to a gene. This CDR3 region has 13 residues. The CDR3 region has the DNA TGTGCCAGCAGCAGGACAGGAGGTTATGGCTACACCTTC. Translation gives CASSRTGGYGYTF.

This clone was seen just once. Written as DNA, the CDR3 is TGTGCCTGGAGTTTGTGGGACAGGGGCAACGAGCAGTACTTC. It codes for CAWSLWDRGNEQYF. The rearrangement links TRBV30 to TRBJ2-7; 10 positions agree with TRBD1. This CDR3 region has 14 residues. CDR1 is GTSNPN, CDR2 SVGIG, per germline (reference sequence). The V segment lost 2 bases and the J segment 5 bases; nucleotides outside the gene matches: 6.

The gene calls are TRBV20-1 and TRBJ2-1, with D possibly matching TRBD1 (6 bases). Trimming pared 5 bases from V and 9 bases from J, leaving 11 bases between. The CDR3 is 11 residues long. CDR1 is DFQATT and CDR2 is SNEGSKA in the germline V gene (reference sequence). The CDR3 protein is CSAEQGPEQFF. DNA for the CDR3: TGCAGTGCTGAACAGGGCCCTGAGCAGTTCTTC.

J is TRBJ1-1 and V is TRBV6-1; perhaps TRBD1 as D (5 bases). The CDR3 spans 15 residues. Trimming pared 2 bases from V and 6 bases from J, leaving 16 bases between. Germline V gives CDR1 MNHNS, CDR2 SASEGT. CDR3 sequence: CASSETGISFPEAFF. The CDR3 region has the DNA TGTGCCAGCAGTGAAACAGGTATTAGCTTTCCTGAAGCTTTCTTT.